One TCR beta chain is described in this entry. Antigen specificity is unknown. The data were produced by immunoSEQ multiplex PCR, yet TCRdb's version contains in-frame clones alone and is incomplete. The data show 9,100 or so clones, 77% seen once. These data originate in a study of neoadjuvant nivolumab and ipilimumab in lung cancer. Across the whole study: The combination arm added day-1 ipilimumab 1 mg/kg to nivolumab 3 mg/kg on days 1, 15, 29. Whole-study results and caveats: Resected-tumor TCR richness correlated positively with pretherapy blood richness. From pretherapy to surgery, tumor richness and clonality rose with dual therapy.

Germline V CDR1 and CDR2: MNHEY, SMNVEV (reference sequence). CDR3 length: 15 amino acids. The ends were cut back, 1 base at V and 2 bases at J, with 9 bases in the middle. The chain joins TRBV27 to TRBJ2-1; no reliable D call. The TCR was taken from an adult with non-small cell lung cancer. Source: tumor tissue, taken after neoadjuvant nivolumab, alone or with ipilimumab, at or shortly before surgery. The CDR3 nucleotides are TGTGCCAGCAGTTTATTTGCTGGGCCCTACAATGAGCAGTTCTTC. As protein: CASSLFAGPYNEQFF.